These 19 T cell receptor beta chains share one sample of origin, sequenced in a study of identical twins. TCRdb analysed the 5' RACE reads with MiXCR anew, one entry per CDR3 protein. The sample holds 400,000 to 500,000 distinct CDR3 sequences, around a sixth seen once. Material: naive T cells sorted from blood. These receptor sequences come from a man aged 45 to 65 in good health.

In its sample, this clonotype was seen many times. The chain links TRBV27 to TRBJ2-5; 12 bases map to TRBD2. Germline-derived CDR1 and CDR2 are MNHEY and SMNVEV (reference sequence). CDR3 length: 17 residues. V trimming: 2 bases; J trimming: 2 bases; junction bases outside the gene matches: 6. The CDR3 here is CASSLLASGGAQETQYF. The CDR3 bases are TGTGCCAGCAGTTTACTGGCTAGCGGGGGGGCTCAAGAGACCCAGTACTTC.

This clonotype was seen more than once but under ten times. The chain joins TRBV13 to TRBJ1-2; no reliable D call. This CDR3 is built from 14 residues. The germline V gene has CDR1 PRHDT and CDR2 FYEKMQ (reference sequence). With 3 bases removed from V and 0 bases from J, the gap between germline ends came to 8 bases. The CDR3, as DNA: TGTGCCAGCAGCTTCCGCGAGGCTAACTATGGCTACACCTTC. Protein product: CASSFREANYGYTF.

The sample holds many counts of this clonotype. The chain recombines TRBV6-1 with TRBJ2-5; TRBD1 might be the D (5 bases). The CDR3 length is 13 residues. CDR1 is MNHNS, CDR2 SASEGT, per germline. The ends were cut back, 6 bases at V and 9 bases at J, with 17 bases in the middle. The CDR3 DNA follows: TGTGCCAGCAGGGGTGCGAGACAGTGGGCCCAGTACTTC. It is translated as CASRGARQWAQYF.

The V and J genes are TRBV7-9 and TRBJ2-5, with unresolved D. Trimming shortened V by 0 bases and J by 5 bases, and 10 bases separated the two germline ends. Germline CDR1 is SEHNR and CDR2 is FQNEAQ (reference sequence). There are 14 residues in the CDR3. CDR3 protein: CASSLASDLETQYF. The CDR3 coding sequence is TGTGCCAGCAGCTTAGCTTCCGACTTGGAGACCCAGTACTTC.

This clonotype appeared a few times. V usage is TRBV10-2 and J usage is TRBJ2-3; 8 bases align to TRBD2. V trimming: 10 bases; J trimming: 2 bases; junction bases outside the gene matches: 5. This CDR3 is built from 13 residues. In germline, CDR1 is WSHSY, CDR2 SAAADI. The CDR3 spells CAKSGGFTDTQYF. The CDR3 bases are TGCGCCAAGAGCGGGGGATTCACAGATACGCAGTATTTT.

This clonotype was counted only a few times. The V and J genes are TRBV20-1 and TRBJ2-1; TRBD1 agrees at 7 bases. CDR3 size: 12 residues. CDR1 DFQATT and CDR2 SNEGSKA come from the germline V gene (reference sequence). Unmatched junction bases numbered 4, after V lost 5 bases and J lost 6 bases. The chain's CDR3 is CSAARQGNEQFF. In DNA, the CDR3 is TGCAGTGCTGCCCGACAGGGCAATGAGCAGTTCTTC.

At least ten counts were recorded for this clonotype. The gene calls are TRBV3-1 and TRBJ2-1; 11 positions agree with TRBD2. Germline V gene data show CDR1 as LGHDT and CDR2 as YNNKEL (reference sequence). The V segment lost 6 bases and the J segment 5 bases; nucleotides outside the gene matches: 6. The CDR3 is made up of 15 amino acids. CDR3 DNA sequence: TGTGCCAGCAGTGTTTTAGCGGGAGGGAACAATGAGCAGTTCTTC. Translating it yields CASSVLAGGNNEQFF.

V gene TRBV4-1 combines with J gene TRBJ2-2; the match to TRBD1 covers 8 bases. From germline, CDR1 is MGHRA and CDR2 YSYEKL. The CDR3 sequence is 15 residues long. V shed 4 bases and J 6 bases; nucleotides not matched to a gene: 7. The CDR3 region has the DNA TGCGCCAGCAGCCCGGGAACAGGGGGTGCCGGGGAGCTGTTTTTT. Translating it yields CASSPGTGGAGELFF.

This clonotype has at least ten counts. The rearrangement uses TRBV5-1 and TRBJ1-1; D possibly corresponds to TRBD1 (5 bases). The V gene lost 4 bases and the J gene lost 4 bases, with 11 bases spanning the gap. The length of the CDR3 is 13 residues. The germline gives CDR1 SGHRS, CDR2 YFSETQ. CDR3 sequence: CASSETQGTEAFF. The CDR3 DNA reads TGCGCCAGCAGCGAAACCCAGGGCACTGAAGCTTTCTTT. Filled out from reference TRBV5-1 and TRBJ1-1, the complete variable domain reads KAGVTQTPRYLIKTRGQQVTLSCSPISGHRSVSWYQQTPGQGLQFLFEYFSETQRNKGNFPGRFSGRQFSNSRSEMNVSTLELGDSALYLCASSETQGTEAFFGQGTRLTVV.

V gene TRBV10-3 combines with J gene TRBJ2-3; tentatively, D is TRBD1 (5 bases). Trimming removed 6 bases at V and 4 bases at J, with 11 bases between. This CDR3 region has 13 residues. Germline values: CDR1 ENHRY, CDR2 SYGVKD. The CDR3 DNA reads TGTGCCATCAGGGAAAAGACAGCAGATACGCAGTATTTT. This encodes CAIREKTADTQYF.

J is TRBJ2-1 and V is TRBV11-2; 15 nucleotides align to TRBD2. V shed 5 bases and J 10 bases; nucleotides not matched to a gene: 6. Germline CDR1 and CDR2: SGHAT and FQNNGV. The CDR3 is made up of 15 amino acids. The CDR3 region is CASSPGLAGGWEQFF. DNA for the CDR3: TGTGCCAGCAGCCCGGGACTAGCGGGGGGTTGGGAGCAGTTCTTC.

The chain is built from TRBV4-1 and TRBJ2-2; 7 nucleotides line up with TRBD1. Germline V CDR1 and CDR2: MGHRA, YSYEKL. There are 15 residues in the CDR3. Trimming removed 3 bases from V and 6 bases from J; junction bases left unmatched: 7. Here the CDR3 reads CASSHRDSDSGELFF. In nucleotides, the CDR3 is TGCGCCAGCAGCCACCGGGACAGTGATTCCGGGGAGCTGTTTTTT.

This clonotype was observed a few times. This chain uses TRBV15 with TRBJ1-2; TRBD1 aligns across 9 bases. Germline values: CDR1 LNHNV, CDR2 YYDKDF (reference sequence). The CDR3 is made up of 17 amino acids. J lost 8 bases, V lost 0 bases, and 13 bases had no gene match. The CDR3 nucleotides read TGTGCCACCAGCAGAGATGTTAGGGACAGGGCACAGGGAGGCTACACCTTC. Translating it yields CATSRDVRDRAQGGYTF.

This rearrangement joins TRBV15 to TRBJ1-2; 8 nucleotides agree with TRBD1. The CDR3 is made up of 15 amino acids. V lost 2 bases to trimming and J lost 8 bases; unmatched junction nucleotides: 10. Germline assignment: CDR1 LNHNV and CDR2 YYDKDF (reference sequence). DNA of the CDR3: TGTGCCACCAGCAGACGACAGGGGAGGTCGAGCGGCTACACCTTC. Translating it yields CATSRRQGRSSGYTF.

This clonotype was found a few times. The chain uses TRBV12-3 or TRBV12-4 and TRBJ1-2, with 12 bases identical to TRBD1. The CDR3 is 17 residues long. The ends lost 3 bases at V and 4 bases at J; junction bases unmatched: 9. In nucleotides, the CDR3 is TGTGCCAGCAGTTTGTGGGGACAGGGGGCCTTTGGCTATGGCTACACCTTC. It specifies CASSLWGQGAFGYGYTF.

The CDR3, as DNA: TGTGCCAGCAGTTTTTTGGGGAGAACCCCCCTGAACACTGAAGCTTTCTTT. Its translation: CASSFLGRTPLNTEAFF. The chain joins TRBV12-3 or TRBV12-4 to TRBJ1-1; D is ambiguous. CDR3 length equals 17 residues. V gave up 3 bases and J gave up 0 bases, with 17 bases separating them.

This clonotype was counted only a few times. The rearrangement joins TRBV10-2 to TRBJ2-1; 8 bases fit TRBD1. The CDR3 is 14 amino acids. Germline V gene data show CDR1 as WSHSY and CDR2 as SAAADI. With 9 bases clipped from V and 0 bases from J, the junction kept 4 bases outside the gene matches. CDR3 sequence reads: CASTRGPSYNEQFF. The DNA for the CDR3 is TGCGCCAGTACCAGGGGGCCCTCCTACAATGAGCAGTTCTTC.

The chain recombines TRBV4-3 with TRBJ1-2; weak D call: TRBD1 (6 bases). CDR1 is LGHNA and CDR2 is YSLEER in the germline V gene. The CDR3 covers 14 residues. Deletions cut 4 bases from V and 4 bases from J, with 13 bases between. In DNA, the CDR3 is TGCGCCAGCAGCCCATTACAGGGCTCCTATGGCTACACCTTC. Its protein product is CASSPLQGSYGYTF.

This clonotype was seen a few times. The gene calls are TRBV9 and TRBJ2-1, with TRBD2 matching 8 bases. The V gene end was trimmed by 3 bases and the J gene end by 15 bases; junction bases not matched to a gene: 14. The CDR3 is 14 amino acids. The germline V gene encodes CDR1 SGDLS and CDR2 YYNGEE. CDR3 residues: CASSEGTRSSLRFF. The CDR3 DNA reads TGTGCCAGCAGCGAGGGGACTAGGAGCAGCCTACGGTTCTTC. The entire variable domain, with the rest obtained from reference TRBV9 and TRBJ2-1, is as follows: DSGVTQTPKHLITATGQRVTLRCSPRSGDLSVYWYQQSLDQGLQFLIQYYNGEERAKGNILERFSAQQFPDLHSELNLSSLELGDSALYFCASSEGTRSSLRFFGPGTRLTVL.